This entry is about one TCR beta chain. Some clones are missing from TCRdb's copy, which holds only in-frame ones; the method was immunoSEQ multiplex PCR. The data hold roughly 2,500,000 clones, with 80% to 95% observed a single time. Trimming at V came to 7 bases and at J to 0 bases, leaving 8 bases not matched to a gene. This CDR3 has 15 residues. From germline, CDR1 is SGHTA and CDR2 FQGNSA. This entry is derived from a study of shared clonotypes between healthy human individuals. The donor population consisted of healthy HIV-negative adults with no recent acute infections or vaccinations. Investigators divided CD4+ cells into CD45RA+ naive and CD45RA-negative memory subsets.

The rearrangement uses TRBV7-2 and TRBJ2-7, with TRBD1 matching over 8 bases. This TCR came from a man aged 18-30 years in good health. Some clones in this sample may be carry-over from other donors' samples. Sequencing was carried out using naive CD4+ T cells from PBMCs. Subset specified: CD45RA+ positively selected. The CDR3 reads CASNYGTGISYEQYF. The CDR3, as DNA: TGTGCCAGCAACTATGGGACAGGCATCTCCTACGAGCAGTACTTC.